Below are 13 T cell receptor beta chains sequenced from a single sample in a study of cytotoxic CD8 clonotypes in ibrutinib-treated CLL. Using immunoSEQ multiplex PCR, the repertoire was profiled, and TCRdb retains in-frame clones only, with some absent. The table records 150,000 to 200,000 clones, less than 85% of them present only once. The starting material was PBMCs, obtained after 24 months of ibrutinib treatment. Source of these receptors: a human donor with chronic lymphocytic leukemia.

The genes are TRBV28 and TRBJ2-1; possibly TRBD1 or TRBD2 for D (5 bases each). Between the trimmed V and J ends, which lost 3 bases and 5 bases, there was a span of 14 bases. The CDR3 runs 15 residues. Germline-derived CDR1 and CDR2 are MDHEN and SYDVKM. This chain's CDR3 is CASSFGGRTNNEQFF. The CDR3 nucleotides read TGTGCCAGCAGTTTTGGGGGACGAACAAACAATGAGCAGTTCTTC.

Of note for this clone: Other DNA sequences from this sample encode an identical CDR3 as well. The V call is TRBV30, the J call TRBJ2-7; a possible D gene is TRBD1 (6 bases). The CDR3 extends over 13 amino acids. The V and J ends lost 0 bases and 4 bases respectively, with 10 bases between them. Germline V gene data show CDR1 as GTSNPN and CDR2 as SVGIG (reference sequence). For the CDR3, the DNA is TGTGCCTGGAGTGTGAACAGGGCTTACGAGCAGTACTTC. Translated, it gives CAWSVNRAYEQYF.

The chain recombines TRBV7-9 with TRBJ2-1; D is uncertain. This CDR3 contains 14 residues. Trimming took 7 bases from V and 0 from J, leaving 10 bases between them. In germline, CDR1 is SEHNR, CDR2 FQNEAQ (reference sequence). In DNA form, the CDR3 reads TGTGCCAGCATCCCCTGGGGCTCCTACAATGAGCAGTTCTTC. Translated: CASIPWGSYNEQFF.

This chain joins TRBV6-6 and TRBJ2-7; TRBD2 matches at 7 bases. This CDR3 is built from 15 residues. Trimming took 0 bases from V and 0 from J; bases not matched to a gene: 2. CDR1 MNHNY and CDR2 SVGAGI come from the germline V gene (reference sequence). The CDR3 DNA reads TGTGCCAGCAGTTACTCGGGGGGGAGCTCCTACGAGCAGTACTTC. Protein: CASSYSGGSSYEQYF.

The J gene is TRBJ2-5, the V gene TRBV9, with D unclear. CDR1 is SGDLS, CDR2 YYNGEE, per germline. Trimming took off 3 bases at V and 4 bases at J, with 4 bases between the two ends. This CDR3 is built from 11 residues. The DNA for the CDR3 is TGTGCCAGCAGCGCGGGAGAGACCCAGTACTTC. Residues: CASSAGETQYF.

The chain has TRBV27 and TRBJ1-2; 7 nucleotides match TRBD1. The CDR3 has 15 residues. Germline CDR1 and CDR2: MNHEY and SMNVEV (reference sequence). Losses at the gene ends were 2 bases for V and 2 bases for J; bases not matched to a gene: 5. Here the CDR3 reads CASSLKGRGNYGYTF. CDR3 coding DNA: TGTGCCAGCAGTTTAAAGGGCAGGGGGAACTATGGCTACACCTTC.

This clone was detected once. V gene TRBV7-9 combines with J gene TRBJ2-7; TRBD1 aligns across 11 bases. Germline values: CDR1 SEHNR, CDR2 FQNEAQ (reference sequence). V gave up 6 bases and J gave up 6 bases; unmatched junction bases: 7. The CDR3 runs 14 residues. CDR3 loop: CASRPAGTGGEQYF. CDR3 nucleotide sequence: TGTGCCAGCAGACCCGCCGGGACAGGGGGCGAGCAGTACTTC.

A remark on this clone: Other nucleotide sequences in the sample specify the same CDR3. This chain uses TRBV7-3 with TRBJ2-3; no clear D. Germline V gene lookup returns CDR1 SGHTA and CDR2 FQGTGA. CDR3 length equals 12 residues. The ends were cut back, 5 bases at V and 3 bases at J, with 6 bases in the middle. CDR3 in amino acids: CASSTSTDTQYF. The CDR3 bases are TGTGCCAGCAGCACTTCTACAGATACGCAGTATTTT.

This chain uses TRBV21-1 with TRBJ2-5; TRBD1, as called in the table, went unchecked against the DNA. TRBV21-1 is a known pseudogene. The CDR3 has 14 amino acids. CDR3 nucleotides: TGTGCCATCCCGCCTACTTCAGGGGAGGAGACCCAGTACTTC. It specifies CAIPPTSGEETQYF.

This clone showed up just once. V is TRBV29-1 and J is TRBJ1-5; D remains ambiguous. CDR3 size: 13 residues. The germline V and J ends were trimmed by 5 bases and 4 bases, with 12 bases remaining between them. Germline V gene lookup returns CDR1 SQVTM and CDR2 ANQGSEA. The CDR3 nucleotides read TGCAGCGTTTCCAACACGGTAAATCAGCCCCAGCATTTT. Translated: CSVSNTVNQPQHF.

The chain has TRBV28 and TRBJ2-2, with D tentatively TRBD1 (5 bases). The CDR3 runs 15 residues. Trimming cost V 10 bases and J 2 bases, with 17 bases left between them. Germline lookup yields CDR1 MDHEN and CDR2 SYDVKM. In DNA, the CDR3 is TGTGCCACCGATACAGGACGGAAAAACACCGGGGAGCTGTTTTTT. It codes for CATDTGRKNTGELFF.

V gene TRBV29-1 combines with J gene TRBJ1-5; 7 bases are a match to TRBD1. The CDR3 contains 13 residues. CDR1 is SQVTM and CDR2 is ANQGSEA in the germline V gene. V shed 4 bases and J 3 bases; nucleotides not matched to a gene: 3. CDR3 in amino acids: CSVAGGFNQPQHF. CDR3 coding DNA: TGCAGCGTTGCAGGGGGTTTCAATCAGCCCCAGCATTTT. The full variable domain, with the rest looked up from reference TRBV29-1 and TRBJ1-5, is SAVISQKPSRDICQRGTSLTIQCQVDSQVTMMFWYRQQPGQSLTLIATANQGSEATYESGFVIDKFPISRPNLTFSTLTVSNMSPEDSSIYLCSVAGGFNQPQHFGDGTRLSIL.

This chain joins TRBV6-1 and TRBJ1-5; 11 nucleotides agree with TRBD1. Germline V gene sequence: CDR1 MNHNS, CDR2 SASEGT. This CDR3 region has 15 residues. With 9 bases clipped from V and 0 bases from J, the junction kept 4 bases outside the gene matches. DNA for the CDR3: TGTGCCAGTGGACAGGGGGCATATAGCAATCAGCCCCAGCATTTT. It translates to CASGQGAYSNQPQHF.